The clone carrying this T cell receptor (beta chain) came up once. The record originates from a study of cytomegalovirus exposure and HLA in healthy donors. The CDR3 extends over 15 amino acids. V was cut by 4 bases and J by 4 bases, with 16 bases left in between. CDR1 and CDR2 (germline): MNHNS, SASEGT. 60 Vbeta and 13 Jbeta primers were used in PCR. Sequenced by immunoSEQ multiplex PCR; TCRdb stores in-frame clones only, minus some. The profile shows some 210,000 clones, roughly four fifths of them singletons. The clonotype originates from a woman aged 25 to 39 in good health and CMV-seropositive. Material for sequencing was PBMCs. The chain couples TRBV6-1 to TRBJ1-1; D might be TRBD1 (5 bases). CDR3 bases: TGTGCCAGCAGTGTGGTGACAGCGGGGGGCACTGAAGCTTTCTTT. Protein: CASSVVTAGGTEAFF.